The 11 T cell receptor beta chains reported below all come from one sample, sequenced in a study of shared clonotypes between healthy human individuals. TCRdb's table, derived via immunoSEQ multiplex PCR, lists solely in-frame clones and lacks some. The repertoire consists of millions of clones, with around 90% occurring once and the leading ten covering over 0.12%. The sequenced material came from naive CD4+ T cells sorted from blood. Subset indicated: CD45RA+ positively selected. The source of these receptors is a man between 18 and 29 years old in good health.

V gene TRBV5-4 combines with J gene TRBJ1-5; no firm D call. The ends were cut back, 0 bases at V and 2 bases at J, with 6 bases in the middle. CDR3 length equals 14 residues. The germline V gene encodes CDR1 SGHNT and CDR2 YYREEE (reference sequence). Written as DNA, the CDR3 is TGTGCCAGCAGCTTGGCGGCAGGCAATCAGCCCCAGCATTTT. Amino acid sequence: CASSLAAGNQPQHF.

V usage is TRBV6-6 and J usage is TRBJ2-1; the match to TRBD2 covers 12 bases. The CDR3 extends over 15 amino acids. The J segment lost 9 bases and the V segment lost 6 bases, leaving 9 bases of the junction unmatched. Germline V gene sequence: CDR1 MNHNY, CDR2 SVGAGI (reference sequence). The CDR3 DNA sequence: TGTGCCAGCAGCTCCGGGACTAGCGGGCCGATTGAGCAGTTCTTC. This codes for CASSSGTSGPIEQFF.

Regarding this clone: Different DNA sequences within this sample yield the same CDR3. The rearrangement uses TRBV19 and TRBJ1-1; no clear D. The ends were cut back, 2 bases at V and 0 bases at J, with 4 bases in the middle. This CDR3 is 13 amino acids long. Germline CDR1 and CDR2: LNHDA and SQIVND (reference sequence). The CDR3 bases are TGTGCCAGTAGTATAATAATGAACACTGAAGCTTTCTTT. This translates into CASSIIMNTEAFF.

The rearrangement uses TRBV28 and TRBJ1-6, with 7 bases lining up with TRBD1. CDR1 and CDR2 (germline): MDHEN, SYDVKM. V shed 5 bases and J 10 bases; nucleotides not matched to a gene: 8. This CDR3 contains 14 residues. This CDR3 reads CASSPGTERSPLHF. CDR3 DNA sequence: TGTGCCAGCAGTCCCGGGACAGAACGCTCACCCCTCCACTTT.

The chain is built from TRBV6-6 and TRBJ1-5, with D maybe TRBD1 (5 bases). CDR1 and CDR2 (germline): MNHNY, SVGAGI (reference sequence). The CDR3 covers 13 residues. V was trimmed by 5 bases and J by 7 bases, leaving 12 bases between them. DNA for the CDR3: TGTGCCAGCAGTCGGGACCCTTCGCAGCCCCAGCATTTT. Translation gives CASSRDPSQPQHF.

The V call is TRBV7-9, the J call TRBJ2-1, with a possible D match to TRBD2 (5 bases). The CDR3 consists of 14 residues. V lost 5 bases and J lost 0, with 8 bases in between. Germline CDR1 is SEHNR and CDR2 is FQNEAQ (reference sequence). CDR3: CASSRGSSYNEQFF. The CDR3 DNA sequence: TGTGCCAGCAGCAGAGGGAGCTCCTACAATGAGCAGTTCTTC.

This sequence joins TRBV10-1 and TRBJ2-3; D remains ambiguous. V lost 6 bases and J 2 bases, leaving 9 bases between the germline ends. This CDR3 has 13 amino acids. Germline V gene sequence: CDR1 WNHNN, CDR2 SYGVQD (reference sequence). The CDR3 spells CASSDPLTDTQYF. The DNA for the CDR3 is TGCGCCAGCAGCGATCCCCTCACAGATACGCAGTATTTT.

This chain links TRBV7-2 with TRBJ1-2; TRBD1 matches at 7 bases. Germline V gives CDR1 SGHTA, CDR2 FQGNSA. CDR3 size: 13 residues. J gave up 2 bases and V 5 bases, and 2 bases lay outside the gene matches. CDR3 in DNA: TGTGCCAGCAGCAAGACAGGGAACTATGGCTACACCTTC. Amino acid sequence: CASSKTGNYGYTF.

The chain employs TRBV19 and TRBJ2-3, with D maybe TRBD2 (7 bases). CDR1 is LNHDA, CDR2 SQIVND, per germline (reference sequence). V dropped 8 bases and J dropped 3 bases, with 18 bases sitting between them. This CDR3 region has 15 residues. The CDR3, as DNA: TGTGCCAGTTCGGAACAGGGAGGGTTGACAGATACGCAGTATTTT. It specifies CASSEQGGLTDTQYF. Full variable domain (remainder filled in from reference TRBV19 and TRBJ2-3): DGGITQSPKYLFRKEGQNVTLSCEQNLNHDAMYWYRQDPGQGLRLIYYSQIVNDFQKGDIAEGYSVSREKKESFPLTVTSAQKNPTAFYLCASSEQGGLTDTQYFGPGTRLTVL.

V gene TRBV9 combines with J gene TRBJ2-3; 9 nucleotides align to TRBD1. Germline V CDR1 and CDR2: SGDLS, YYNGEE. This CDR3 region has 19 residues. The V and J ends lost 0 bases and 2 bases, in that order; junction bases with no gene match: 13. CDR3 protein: CASSVDGTGYGPPTDTQYF. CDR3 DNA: TGTGCCAGCAGCGTAGATGGGACAGGGTACGGTCCTCCCACAGATACGCAGTATTTT.

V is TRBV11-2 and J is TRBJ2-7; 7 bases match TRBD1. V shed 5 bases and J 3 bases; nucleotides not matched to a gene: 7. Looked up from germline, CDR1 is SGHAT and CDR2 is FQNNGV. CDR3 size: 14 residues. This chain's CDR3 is CASSRLGDSYEQYF. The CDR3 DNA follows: TGTGCCAGCAGCCGGCTAGGGGACAGCTACGAGCAGTACTTC.